Presented here are 27 T cell receptor beta chains from one specimen sequenced in a study of T-cell reconstitution after alpha-beta-depleted transplantation in children. Unique molecular identifiers were incorporated when the TCRbeta library was constructed. TCRdb recomputed calls from the PCR reads with MiXCR, one row per CDR3 protein. This table has some 140,000 distinct CDR3 sequences, more than 9.5% appearing once. The sequencing used PBMCs, mostly from graft donor cells, collected 180 days after TCRalphabeta/CD19-depleted stem cell transplant. All receptors derive from a girl in the first two years of life who had a stem cell transplant for combined immunodeficiency, so the T cells may come from the graft donor.

This clonotype showed up many times. The chain employs TRBV27 and TRBJ2-1; no clear D gene. Trimming stripped 5 bases from V and 1 base from J, with 9 bases between. Germline loops: CDR1 MNHEY, CDR2 SMNVEV (reference sequence). This CDR3 comprises 14 residues. The CDR3 region has the DNA TGTGCCAGCAGTATCCTAGGGTCCTACAATGAGCAGTTCTTC. The encoded protein is CASSILGSYNEQFF.

The chain has TRBV20-1 and TRBJ2-5; D may correspond to TRBD1 or TRBD2 (5 bases each). Trimming shortened V by 2 bases and J by 5 bases, and 12 bases separated the two germline ends. Germline V lookup: CDR1 DFQATT, CDR2 SNEGSKA (reference sequence). The CDR3 is 13 amino acids. The CDR3 reads CSARRGLGETQYF. The CDR3 DNA reads TGCAGTGCTAGACGGGGCCTGGGGGAGACCCAGTACTTC.

The rearrangement joins TRBV12-3 or TRBV12-4 to TRBJ2-1; D is uncertain. Trimming left V 5 bases short and J 0 bases short, with 8 bases between. The CDR3 is 14 amino acids. The chain's CDR3 is CASSRESSYNEQFF. The CDR3, as DNA: TGTGCCAGCAGTCGAGAGAGCTCCTACAATGAGCAGTTCTTC.

In this sample, this clonotype turned up many times. The V and J genes are TRBV18 and TRBJ2-1; 9 bases line up with TRBD2. Germline V lookup: CDR1 KGHSH, CDR2 LQKENI. The CDR3 is made up of 19 amino acids. J was trimmed by 8 bases and V by 6 bases; bases with no gene match: 23. This CDR3 reads CASSPYRLLSSGSSDEQFF. In DNA, the CDR3 is TGTGCCAGCTCGCCCTATAGGCTCTTGAGTAGCGGGAGTTCGGATGAGCAGTTCTTC.

This clonotype was seen more than once but under ten times. This chain joins TRBV3-1 and TRBJ2-7; D remains unclear. Between the trimmed V and J ends, which lost 2 bases and 4 bases, there was a span of 6 bases. CDR1 is LGHDT, CDR2 YNNKEL, per germline (reference sequence). The CDR3 has 12 amino acids. CDR3 bases: TGTGCCAGCAGCCAAACTCTGTACGAGCAGTACTTC. Translating it yields CASSQTLYEQYF.

The V and J genes are TRBV2 and TRBJ2-5, with D possibly TRBD1 on 8 matching bases. Germline loops: CDR1 SNHLY, CDR2 FYNNEI. The V end lost 7 bases, the J end lost 7 bases, and 22 bases lay between the germline ends. This CDR3 spans 15 amino acids. CDR3 DNA sequence: TGTGCCAGCAAGGCCCCAACAGGGGGGGTCGGGACCCAGTACTTC. Translation: CASKAPTGGVGTQYF.

In its sample, this clonotype was seen a few times. This chain connects TRBV12-3 or TRBV12-4 to TRBJ2-7; the match to TRBD2 covers 7 bases. The CDR3 is 14 residues long. After removal of 3 bases from V and 2 bases from J, the junction contained 4 bases not matched to a gene. CDR3 in amino acids: CASSLGGETYEQYF. The CDR3 DNA is TGTGCCAGCAGTTTGGGGGGGGAGACCTACGAGCAGTACTTC.

The rearrangement joins TRBV29-1 to TRBJ2-2, with a possible D match to TRBD2 (6 bases). The CDR3 sequence is 15 residues long. Germline CDR1 reads SQVTM; CDR2 reads ANQGSEA. V was trimmed by 1 base and J by 1 base, leaving 10 bases between them. Here the CDR3 reads CSVEGGDWNTGELFF. The CDR3 DNA reads as TGCAGCGTTGAAGGGGGGGACTGGAACACCGGGGAGCTGTTTTTT.

As concerns this clonotype: Compared with germline, one end of the junction differs, possibly owing to a read error. The chain joins TRBV5-6 to TRBJ2-7; D may be TRBD2 (5 bases). CDR3 size: 15 residues. Germline CDR1 is SGHDT and CDR2 is YYEEEE. The CDR3 reads CASSLGPGSPYEQYF. CDR3 nucleotide sequence: TGTGCCAGCAGCTTGGGGCCGGGGAGCCCCTACGAGCAGTACTTT.

The CDR3 nucleotides read TGTGCCAGCAGTATTGGCAGACTAGCCAAAAACATTCAGTACTTC. It codes for CASSIGRLAKNIQYF. The rearrangement uses TRBV6-1 and TRBJ2-4; D unresolved. This CDR3 contains 15 residues. V lost 5 bases and J 0 bases, leaving 11 bases between the germline ends. CDR1 is MNHNS and CDR2 is SASEGT in the germline V gene.

This rearrangement joins TRBV5-1 to TRBJ2-1, with a weak D call TRBD1 (6 bases). With 3 bases removed from V and 15 bases from J, the gap between germline ends came to 13 bases. Germline V gives CDR1 SGHRS, CDR2 YFSETQ. This CDR3 is built from 11 residues. CDR3 DNA: TGCGCCAGCAGCTCTGACAGGCGTTGGTTCTTC. Amino acids: CASSSDRRWFF.

This clonotype was detected a few times. The chain recombines TRBV7-7 with TRBJ2-7; 7 positions agree with TRBD1. Per the germline V gene, CDR1 is SSHAT and CDR2 is FNYEAQ (reference sequence). J gave up 3 bases and V 5 bases, and 10 bases lay outside the gene matches. CDR3 length: 15 residues. The CDR3: CASSARADRYYEQYF. CDR3 sequence (DNA): TGTGCCAGCAGCGCTAGGGCGGACAGGTACTACGAGCAGTACTTC.

At least ten counts were recorded for this clonotype. This sequence joins TRBV12-3 or TRBV12-4 and TRBJ2-5; TRBD1 might be the D (5 bases). Trimming left V 6 bases short and J 5 bases short, with 10 bases between. The CDR3 runs 12 residues. In nucleotides, the CDR3 is TGTGCCAGCAGACTCAAGGGGGAGACCCAGTACTTC. Its protein is CASRLKGETQYF.

This clonotype was seen a few times. This rearrangement joins TRBV29-1 to TRBJ2-1; no reliable D call. The germline V gene encodes CDR1 SQVTM and CDR2 ANQGSEA. Trimming stripped 4 bases from V and 6 bases from J, with 7 bases between. There are 11 residues in the CDR3. DNA of the CDR3: TGCAGCGTTGTCTCTTTCAATGAGCAGTTCTTC. It specifies CSVVSFNEQFF.

This clonotype has more than one count but fewer than ten. The rearrangement links TRBV20-1 to TRBJ2-3, with 7 bases fitting TRBD2. Germline V gene data show CDR1 as DFQATT and CDR2 as SNEGSKA (reference sequence). The CDR3 is 14 residues long. The V and J ends lost 6 bases and 3 bases, in that order; junction bases with no gene match: 9. In nucleotides, the CDR3 is TGCAGTGCGGGCGGGGGAGGCGGTACAGATACGCAGTATTTT. Protein: CSAGGGGGTDTQYF.

This clonotype was counted ten times or more. The chain employs TRBV5-1 and TRBJ1-5; 9 bases line up with TRBD1. V trimming: 7 bases; J trimming: 0 bases; junction bases outside the gene matches: 11. The CDR3 loop spans 17 amino acids. Germline assignment: CDR1 SGHRS and CDR2 YFSETQ. For the CDR3, the DNA is TGCGCCAGCTTCACAGGGGGCTTGGTATGTAGCAATCAGCCCCAGCATTTT. This encodes CASFTGGLVCSNQPQHF.

This clonotype has a count of ten or more. The rearrangement links TRBV20-1 to TRBJ2-5, with D possibly being TRBD2 (6 bases). V was clipped by 0 bases and J by 4 bases, with 18 bases between them. The CDR3 totals 16 residues. CDR1 is DFQATT, CDR2 SNEGSKA, per germline (reference sequence). The CDR3 sequence: CSARDWGGSAAETQYF. Written as DNA, the CDR3 is TGCAGTGCTAGAGATTGGGGAGGTTCGGCCGCAGAGACCCAGTACTTC.

V and J are TRBV6-1 and TRBJ2-1; 15 bases agree with TRBD2. Germline lookup yields CDR1 MNHNS and CDR2 SASEGT. The trim removed 7 bases at V and 3 bases at J, leaving 13 bases unmatched. CDR3 length: 19 amino acids. The CDR3 here is CASNRAGTSGRSYYNEQFF. In DNA form, the CDR3 reads TGTGCCAGCAACCGAGCCGGGACTAGCGGGAGGTCTTACTACAATGAGCAGTTCTTC.

This clonotype was picked up a small number of times. The rearrangement links TRBV7-8 to TRBJ2-7, with D maybe TRBD2 (6 bases). V lost 3 bases and J lost 0, with 9 bases in between. Germline loops: CDR1 SGHVS, CDR2 FQNEAQ. The CDR3 sequence is 14 residues long. This chain's CDR3 is CASSFGSVSYEQYF. CDR3 coding DNA: TGTGCCAGCAGCTTCGGGAGCGTCTCCTACGAGCAGTACTTC.

This chain connects TRBV5-1 to TRBJ2-3; 10 bases agree with TRBD2. V dropped 4 bases and J dropped 6; count of bases not matched to a gene: 5. Germline V gene data show CDR1 as SGHRS and CDR2 as YFSETQ. The CDR3 loop spans 14 amino acids. CDR3 loop: CASSLTSGADTQYF. CDR3 nucleotide sequence: TGCGCCAGCAGCCTAACTAGCGGGGCGGATACGCAGTATTTT.

This clonotype was seen a handful of times. V usage is TRBV12-3 or TRBV12-4 and J usage is TRBJ2-2; perhaps TRBD1 as D (5 bases). Trimming took off 3 bases at V and 0 bases at J, with 11 bases between the two ends. CDR3 length: 16 amino acids. CDR3 nucleotide sequence: TGTGCCAGCAGTTTTGGCAGGACAACGAACACCGGGGAGCTGTTTTTT. This gives the protein CASSFGRTTNTGELFF.

This clonotype appeared a few times. The chain combines TRBV20-1 with TRBJ2-7, with D possibly TRBD1 on 5 matching bases. V was trimmed by 3 bases and J by 9 bases, leaving 15 bases between them. Germline V gene data show CDR1 as DFQATT and CDR2 as SNEGSKA (reference sequence). The CDR3 covers 12 residues. The DNA for the CDR3 is TGCAGTGCTAGTCAGGGTCCGGGCGCGCAGTACTTC. Its protein product is CSASQGPGAQYF.

This chain links TRBV9 with TRBJ2-7, with D possibly being TRBD1 or TRBD2 (6 bases each). The CDR3 runs to 14 residues. The germline gives CDR1 SGDLS, CDR2 YYNGEE. V gave up 0 bases and J gave up 5 bases, with 12 bases separating them. DNA of the CDR3: TGTGCCAGCAGCGTAGGGCCGGGGGCCGACGAGCAGTACTTC. The encoded protein is CASSVGPGADEQYF.

The chain recombines TRBV5-6 with TRBJ2-1, with D perhaps matching TRBD1 or TRBD2 (5 bases each). There are 17 residues in the CDR3. CDR1 is SGHDT and CDR2 is YYEEEE in the germline V gene. Trimming pared 0 bases from V and 2 bases from J, leaving 15 bases between. The CDR3 reads CASSLAGAGTTYNEQFF. CDR3 in DNA: TGTGCCAGCAGCTTGGCCGGAGCAGGGACCACCTACAATGAGCAGTTCTTC.

V gene TRBV19 combines with J gene TRBJ2-5; TRBD1 matches at 8 bases. CDR1 and CDR2 from the germline V gene are LNHDA and SQIVND (reference sequence). The CDR3 totals 14 residues. Trimming took 4 bases from V and 7 from J; bases not matched to a gene: 8. CDR3 in amino acids: CASSTQGAWGTQYF. The CDR3 coding sequence is TGTGCCAGTAGTACCCAGGGGGCTTGGGGGACCCAGTACTTC.

The chain recombines TRBV29-1 with TRBJ1-2; D is possibly TRBD1 (5 bases). This CDR3 has 13 residues. Germline assignment: CDR1 SQVTM and CDR2 ANQGSEA. Trimming stripped 6 bases from V and 8 bases from J, with 19 bases between. CDR3 sequence: CSVLLTPGTGYTF. The CDR3 coding sequence is TGCAGCGTCCTCCTCACACCGGGGACCGGCTACACCTTC.

The CDR3 loop is CASTTAGDSRDYEQYF. DNA of the CDR3: TGTGCCAGCACCACAGCAGGGGATAGTAGGGACTACGAGCAGTACTTC. The chain has TRBV28 and TRBJ2-7, with D possibly matching TRBD1 (6 bases). Germline CDR1 and CDR2: MDHEN and SYDVKM. Trimming stripped 7 bases from V and 3 bases from J, with 22 bases between. The CDR3 sequence is 16 residues long.